There are a few counts of the clone carrying this T cell receptor beta chain. During its preparation, the TCRbeta library received unique molecular identifiers. From the PCR reads, TCRdb called clonotypes with MiXCR, one entry per CDR3 protein. This sample yields approximately 520,000 distinct CDR3 sequences, of which approximately 32% are seen a single time; about 2.3% belongs to the top ten. These data are taken from a study of T-cell reconstitution after alpha-beta-depleted transplantation in children. This CDR3 region has 15 residues. The V gene's germline CDR1 is KGHDR and CDR2 SFDVKD. With 2 bases removed from V and 5 bases from J, the gap between germline ends came to 14 bases.

The chain recombines TRBV24-1 with TRBJ2-5, with D perhaps matching TRBD1 or TRBD2 (5 bases each). The TCR was taken from a human donor who donated a stem cell graft to a child with aplastic anemia. The sequenced sample was PBMCs from the stem cell graft donor, obtained from the stem cell graft. DNA of the CDR3: TGTGCCACCAGTGATTATCCAGGGAGAAGGGAGACCCAGTACTTC. Its translation is CATSDYPGRRETQYF.